Each of the 18 T cell receptor beta chains below was sequenced from the same sample in a study of beta chain features in type 1 diabetes. The entirety of the isolated RNA underwent reverse transcription, so expressed TCRB transcripts were sequenced. The repertoire was sequenced with immunoSEQ multiplex PCR; TCRdb's copy has only in-frame clones and lacks some. The sample has hundreds of thousands of clones; approximately 10% are singletons. Sequenced material: naive CD4+ T cells from blood. The receptors originated from a woman younger than 30 in good health.

The CDR3 sequence is CASSRTVDTEAFF. The DNA for the CDR3 is TGTGCCAGCAGTCGGACAGTCGACACTGAAGCTTTCTTT. The chain links TRBV9 to TRBJ1-1; weak D call: TRBD1 (6 bases). This CDR3 is 13 amino acids long. CDR1 is SGDLS and CDR2 is YYNGEE in the germline V gene. V lost 5 bases and J lost 3, with 11 bases in between.

This sequence joins TRBV5-4 and TRBJ2-1; possibly TRBD2 for D (6 bases). This CDR3 comprises 15 residues. Trimming left V 4 bases short and J 2 bases short, with 13 bases between. Germline V CDR1 and CDR2: SGHNT, YYREEE (reference sequence). CDR3 loop: CASSPEGRTYNEQFF. Here the CDR3 DNA reads TGTGCCAGCAGCCCGGAGGGCCGCACCTACAATGAGCAGTTCTTC.

V usage is TRBV15 and J usage is TRBJ2-3, with D unclear. The germline gives CDR1 LNHNV, CDR2 YYDKDF (reference sequence). CDR3 size: 15 residues. With 0 bases removed from V and 7 bases from J, the gap between germline ends came to 14 bases. The CDR3 bases are TGTGCCACCAGCAGAGATTTGCAGCTCCGCCATACGCAGTATTTT. Protein sequence: CATSRDLQLRHTQYF. Supplemented by reference TRBV15 and TRBJ2-3, the full variable domain reads DAMVIQNPRYQVTQFGKPVTLSCSQTLNHNVMYWYQQKSSQAPKLLFHYYDKDFNNEADTPDNFQSRRPNTSFCFLDIRSPGLGDTAMYLCATSRDLQLRHTQYFGPGTRLTVL.

The gene calls are TRBV7-9 and TRBJ2-7, with TRBD1 as a possible D gene (6 bases). The V end was cut by 2 bases, the J end by 4 bases, with 18 bases between. Germline CDR1 SEHNR, CDR2 FQNEAQ (reference sequence). The CDR3 has 16 residues. CDR3: CASSLYGGGQRYEQYF. The CDR3 DNA is TGTGCCAGCAGCTTATATGGGGGTGGACAGCGGTACGAGCAGTACTTC.

Only a few counts were recorded for this clone. The rearrangement joins TRBV5-1 to TRBJ2-5; 7 bases match TRBD1. The V segment lost 2 bases and the J segment 1 base; nucleotides outside the gene matches: 2. The CDR3 is 14 amino acids. CDR1 is SGHRS, CDR2 YFSETQ, per germline. The CDR3 DNA reads as TGCGCCAGCAGCTTCCGGGACAGCCAAGAGACCCAGTACTTC. Its translation: CASSFRDSQETQYF.

The genes are TRBV19 and TRBJ1-1; D gene uncertain. Trimming stripped 3 bases from V and 2 bases from J, with 7 bases between. The CDR3 is 13 residues long. Germline V gene sequence: CDR1 LNHDA, CDR2 SQIVND (reference sequence). CDR3 DNA sequence: TGTGCCAGTAGTATGAGGGTTAACACTGAAGCTTTCTTT. As protein: CASSMRVNTEAFF.

This clone was seen more than once but under ten times. The CDR3 DNA follows: TGCGCCAGCAGCTTGGGACGGAACTACGAGCAGTACTTC. It is translated as CASSLGRNYEQYF. The genes are TRBV5-1 and TRBJ2-7; D gene unclear. The V gene lost 0 bases and the J gene lost 3 bases, with 7 bases spanning the gap. Germline-derived CDR1 and CDR2 are SGHRS and YFSETQ. The CDR3 contains 13 residues.

The chain is built from TRBV6-1 and TRBJ2-7, with 12 bases matching TRBD2. Germline-derived CDR1 and CDR2 are MNHNS and SASEGT. V trimming: 3 bases; J trimming: 4 bases; junction bases outside the gene matches: 10. The CDR3 runs 17 residues. This CDR3 reads CASSDGRTSGIGYEQYF. DNA for the CDR3: TGTGCCAGCAGTGATGGTAGGACTAGCGGGATTGGGTACGAGCAGTACTTC.

This clone came up a few times. The V call is TRBV15, the J call TRBJ2-5; the D gene is possibly TRBD2 (5 bases). V shed 0 bases and J shed 5 bases, with 13 bases lying between them. The CDR3 loop spans 15 amino acids. Germline V lookup: CDR1 LNHNV, CDR2 YYDKDF (reference sequence). In DNA, the CDR3 is TGTGCCACCAGCAGAGATGCCTCGGGGTTGGAGACCCAGTACTTC. Protein: CATSRDASGLETQYF.

This clone came up a few times. The sample has other DNA sequences that encode this CDR3 too. V gene TRBV4-1 combines with J gene TRBJ2-3; TRBD1 agrees at 10 bases. Germline V CDR1 and CDR2: MGHRA, YSYEKL. The CDR3 totals 15 residues. Trimming cost V 2 bases and J 4 bases; bases outside gene matches: 3. CDR3 loop: CASSQSGTGADTQYF. The CDR3 DNA reads as TGCGCCAGCAGCCAAAGTGGGACAGGGGCAGATACGCAGTATTTT.

The table lists this clone with a few counts. The DNA of the CDR3 is TGTGCCAGCAGCTTCGGCAGGGTCCGGTACAATGAGCAGTTCTTC. It encodes CASSFGRVRYNEQFF. The genes are TRBV7-8 and TRBJ2-1, with D maybe TRBD1 (5 bases). From germline, CDR1 is SGHVS and CDR2 FQNEAQ. The CDR3 sequence is 15 residues long. With 3 bases removed from V and 4 bases from J, the gap between germline ends came to 13 bases.

This sequence joins TRBV19 and TRBJ1-1, with 7 bases matching TRBD1. V lost 8 bases to trimming and J lost 1 base; unmatched junction nucleotides: 4. CDR1 and CDR2 (germline): LNHDA, SQIVND (reference sequence). This CDR3 is 13 amino acids long. The CDR3 DNA reads TGTGCCAGTTATGACAGGGCGAACACTGAAGCTTTCTTT. It translates to CASYDRANTEAFF.

The sample holds a few counts of this clone. The rearrangement uses TRBV28 and TRBJ1-5; 9 bases line up with TRBD1. Looked up from germline, CDR1 is MDHEN and CDR2 is SYDVKM. V gave up 4 bases and J gave up 4 bases; unmatched junction bases: 5. The CDR3 consists of 15 residues. The CDR3: CASSSNRGRNQPQHF. In DNA form, the CDR3 reads TGTGCCAGCAGTTCGAACAGGGGGCGAAATCAGCCCCAGCATTTT.

The chain employs TRBV7-9 and TRBJ1-6; 7 positions match TRBD1. CDR3 length: 14 residues. V shed 5 bases and J 8 bases; nucleotides not matched to a gene: 6. CDR1 SEHNR and CDR2 FQNEAQ come from the germline V gene (reference sequence). CDR3 region: CASSRRGPDSPLHF. The CDR3 DNA is TGTGCCAGCAGCCGGAGGGGGCCGGATTCACCCCTCCACTTT.

The table lists this clone with a few counts. The chain employs TRBV5-4 and TRBJ2-3; D not certain. The CDR3 runs 11 residues. Germline lookup yields CDR1 SGHNT and CDR2 YYREEE (reference sequence). V was clipped by 6 bases and J by 6 bases, with 8 bases between them. In DNA form, the CDR3 reads TGTGCCAGCACCCTCCAGGATACGCAGTATTTT. Translation gives CASTLQDTQYF.

The J gene is TRBJ2-3, the V gene TRBV5-1, with 7 nucleotides matching TRBD2. This CDR3 has 15 residues. Germline assignment: CDR1 SGHRS and CDR2 YFSETQ. After removal of 4 bases from V and 4 bases from J, the junction contained 9 bases not matched to a gene. The DNA of the CDR3 is TGCGCCAGCAGCCCCGGGACTATTCGGTCAGATACGCAGTATTTT. It is translated as CASSPGTIRSDTQYF.

This clone was counted between two and nine times. The chain carries TRBV7-2 and TRBJ2-5; no definite D call. Trimming shortened V by 0 bases and J by 1 base, and 6 bases separated the two germline ends. The CDR3 runs to 14 residues. Looked up from germline, CDR1 is SGHTA and CDR2 is FQGNSA. As DNA, the CDR3 is TGTGCCAGCAGCTTAGCATTCGGCCAAGAGACCCAGTACTTC. It translates to CASSLAFGQETQYF.

The J gene is TRBJ2-2, the V gene TRBV5-1, with D perhaps matching TRBD1 (5 bases). Trimming cost V 0 bases and J 7 bases, with 7 bases left between them. The CDR3 totals 13 residues. The germline CDR1 and CDR2 sequences are SGHRS and YFSETQ. DNA for the CDR3: TGCGCCAGCAGCTTGGGGACAATCGGGGAGCTGTTTTTT. Protein sequence: CASSLGTIGELFF.